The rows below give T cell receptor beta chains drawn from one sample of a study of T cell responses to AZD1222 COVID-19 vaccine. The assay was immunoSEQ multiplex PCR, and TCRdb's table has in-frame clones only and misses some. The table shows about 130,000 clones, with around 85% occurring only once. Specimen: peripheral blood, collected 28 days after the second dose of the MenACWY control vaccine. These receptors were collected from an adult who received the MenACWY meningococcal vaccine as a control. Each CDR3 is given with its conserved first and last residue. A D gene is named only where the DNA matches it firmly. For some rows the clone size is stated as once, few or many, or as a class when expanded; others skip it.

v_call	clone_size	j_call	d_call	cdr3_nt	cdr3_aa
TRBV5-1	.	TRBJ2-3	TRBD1	TGCGCCAGCAGCTCCGATGTCGGACAGGTCTCTTGGTTT	CASSSDVGQVSWF
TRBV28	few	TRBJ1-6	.	TGTGCCAGCAGTTTAGCAGGGGTGGATTCACCCCTCCACTTT	CASSLAGVDSPLHF
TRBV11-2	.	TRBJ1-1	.	TGTGCCAGCAGCTTAGCGGCCCAGTGGGGCACTGAAGCTTTCTTT	CASSLAAQWGTEAFF
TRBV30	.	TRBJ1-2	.	TGTGCCTGGAGTGTACTAGTGGCGGGGCCAGGTGGCTACACCTTC	CAWSVLVAGPGGYTF
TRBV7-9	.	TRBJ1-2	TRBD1	TGTGCCAGCAGCTTAAGAGGGACAGATGGCTACACCTTC	CASSLRGTDGYTF
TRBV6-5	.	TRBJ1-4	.	TGTGCCAGCAGAGCCGGGTCTTCGAGTGAAAAACTGTTTTTT	CASRAGSSSEKLFF
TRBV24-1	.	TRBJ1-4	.	TGTGCCACCAGTGATGCGGGAGCTACTAATGAAAAACTGTTTTTT	CATSDAGATNEKLFF
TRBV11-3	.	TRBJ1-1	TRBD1	TGTGCCAGCAGCTTACAGGGGGGGTCTGAAGCTTTCTTT	CASSLQGGSEAFF
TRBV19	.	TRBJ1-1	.	TGTGCCAGTAGTATAGGAATAGGTCCGAACACTGAAGCTTTCTTT	CASSIGIGPNTEAFF
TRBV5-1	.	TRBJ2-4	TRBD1	TGCGCCAGCAGCTTCGGACAGGGCGGAAACATTCAGTACTTC	CASSFGQGGNIQYF
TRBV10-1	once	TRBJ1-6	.	TGCGCCAGCAACAGGGAATGTTCACCCCTCCACTTT	CASNRECSPLHF
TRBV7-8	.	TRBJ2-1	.	TGTGCCAGCAGCCTGCCGAGCTCCTACAATGAGCAGTTCTTC	CASSLPSSYNEQFF
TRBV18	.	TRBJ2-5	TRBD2	TGTGCCAGCTCAAGGTTCGGCGGGAGGGCCGGAGAGACCCAGTACTTC	CASSRFGGRAGETQYF
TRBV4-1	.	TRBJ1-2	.	TGCGCCAGCAGCCAAGGAGACGAGACAGCACCCGGCTATGGCTACACCTTC	CASSQGDETAPGYGYTF
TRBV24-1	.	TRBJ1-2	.	TGTGCCACCAGTGATTTCACGAGAATTGTCGGCTACACCTTC	CATSDFTRIVGYTF
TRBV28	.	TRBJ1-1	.	TGTGCCAGCAGTCTCCTGACGCGATCTGAAGCTTTCTTT	CASSLLTRSEAFF
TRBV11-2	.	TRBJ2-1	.	TGTGCCAGCAGCTTTTTCTCCAATGAGCAGTTCTTC	CASSFFSNEQFF
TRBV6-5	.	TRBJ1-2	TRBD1	TGTGCCTCCAGACCCGGGACAGAAGATGGCTACACCTTC	CASRPGTEDGYTF
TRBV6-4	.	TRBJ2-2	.	TGTGCCAGCAGTGACTCGGAACAGAACACCGGGGAGCTGTTTTTT	CASSDSEQNTGELFF
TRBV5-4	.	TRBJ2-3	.	TGTGCCAGCAGCTGGGGTGGGGGGGATACGCAGTATTTT	CASSWGGGDTQYF
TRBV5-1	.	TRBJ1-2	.	TGCGCCAGCAGCCCGAACCTAGGAGGCTACACCTTC	CASSPNLGGYTF
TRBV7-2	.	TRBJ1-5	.	TGTGCCAGCAGCACCGGGACCCCGGTTCAGCCCCAGCATTTT	CASSTGTPVQPQHF
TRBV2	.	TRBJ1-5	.	TGTGCCAGCAGTGAAGGCTCTAATAGGGATCAGCCCCAGCATTTT	CASSEGSNRDQPQHF
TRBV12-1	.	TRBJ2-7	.	TGTGCCAGCAGCTTCGGCGGGAGTATAAAAGATTACGAGCAGTACTTC	CASSFGGSIKDYEQYF
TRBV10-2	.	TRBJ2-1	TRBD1	TGCGCCAGCCTGCAAGGACAGGGGCAGTTCTTC	CASLQGQGQFF